This passage covers 10 T cell receptor beta chains from one sample sequenced in a study of cytomegalovirus exposure and HLA in healthy donors. Amplification used 60 Vbeta primers and 13 Jbeta primers. The assay was immunoSEQ multiplex PCR, and TCRdb's table has in-frame clones only and misses some. The sample has 150,000 to 200,000 clones; roughly 86% are singletons. The material sequenced was PBMCs. Receptors originate from a man aged 40-50 years in good health and CMV-seropositive.

The chain recombines TRBV28 with TRBJ2-7; 8 nucleotides line up with TRBD2. The CDR3 contains 14 residues. The V segment lost 8 bases and the J segment 6 bases; nucleotides outside the gene matches: 12. Germline CDR1 reads MDHEN; CDR2 reads SYDVKM. The CDR3, as DNA: TGTGCCAGCGGAAATAGCGGGATAGGGGGCGAGCAGTACTTC. Amino acid sequence: CASGNSGIGGEQYF.

This clone was counted only a few times. This chain joins TRBV4-2 and TRBJ1-3; no reliable D call. CDR3 length: 14 amino acids. In germline, CDR1 is LGHNA, CDR2 YNFKEQ. V lost 2 bases to trimming and J lost 0 bases, with 5 bases between them. DNA for the CDR3: TGTGCCAGCAGCCAAACTGACTCTGGAAACACCATATATTTT. It specifies CASSQTDSGNTIYF.

The chain links TRBV6-5 to TRBJ2-3; 8 bases are shared with TRBD2. From germline, CDR1 is MNHEY and CDR2 SVGAGI. The CDR3 totals 16 residues. The V gene end was trimmed by 2 bases and the J gene end by 2 bases; junction bases not matched to a gene: 6. The CDR3 nucleotides are TGTGCCAGCAGTTACCCACGGGGGGGAAACACAGATACGCAGTATTTT. The encoded protein is CASSYPRGGNTDTQYF.

The chain carries TRBV4-1 and TRBJ2-7, with 11 bases lining up with TRBD2. V shed 1 base, J shed 5 bases, and the junction held 4 bases outside the gene matches. The germline CDR1 and CDR2 sequences are MGHRA and YSYEKL. The CDR3 is 15 residues long. The CDR3 DNA follows: TGCGCCAGCAGCCAAGTAGCGGGAGGGCCGAACGAGCAGTACTTC. Amino acids: CASSQVAGGPNEQYF.

This chain uses TRBV15 with TRBJ2-7; 11 bases match TRBD2. The length of the CDR3 is 19 residues. Germline CDR1 and CDR2: LNHNV and YYDKDF (reference sequence). The J segment lost 2 bases and the V segment lost 1 base, leaving 13 bases of the junction unmatched. CDR3 coding DNA: TGTGCCACCAGCAGAGGGACTAGCGGGCGTTGGCTTTCCACCTACGAGCAGTACTTC. Encoded protein: CATSRGTSGRWLSTYEQYF. Full variable domain (outside the CDR3, taken from reference TRBV15 and TRBJ2-7): DAMVIQNPRYQVTQFGKPVTLSCSQTLNHNVMYWYQQKSSQAPKLLFHYYDKDFNNEADTPDNFQSRRPNTSFCFLDIRSPGLGDTAMYLCATSRGTSGRWLSTYEQYFGPGTRLTVT.

J is TRBJ2-7 and V is TRBV6-5; 7 nucleotides match TRBD1. V trimming: 5 bases; J trimming: 8 bases; junction bases outside the gene matches: 9. The CDR3 has 13 amino acids. Germline V gene data show CDR1 as MNHEY and CDR2 as SVGAGI. The DNA for the CDR3 is TGTGCCAGCAGTGATCTGACAGGGTGGCAGCAGTACTTC. Translation gives CASSDLTGWQQYF.

This rearrangement joins TRBV13 to TRBJ2-7; 7 positions match TRBD1. From germline, CDR1 is PRHDT and CDR2 FYEKMQ (reference sequence). The length of the CDR3 is 14 residues. With V trimmed by 2 bases and J by 6 bases, 7 bases remained unmatched. The DNA for the CDR3 is TGTGCCAGCAGCTTAACGGGACAGTGGAGCGAGCAGTACTTC. Residues: CASSLTGQWSEQYF.

This sequence joins TRBV6-5 and TRBJ2-4; 8 bases are a match to TRBD1. The CDR3 is made up of 14 amino acids. Per the germline V gene, CDR1 is MNHEY and CDR2 is SVGAGI. With 6 bases clipped from V and 6 bases from J, the junction kept 7 bases outside the gene matches. For the CDR3, the DNA is TGTGCCAGCAGCCCGGCTGGACAGGGAAACATTCAGTACTTC. This translates into CASSPAGQGNIQYF.

V gene TRBV5-1 combines with J gene TRBJ2-7; D might be TRBD1 (6 bases). Trimming stripped 5 bases from V and 4 bases from J, with 13 bases between. Germline V gives CDR1 SGHRS, CDR2 YFSETQ. The CDR3 spans 13 residues. The CDR3 reads CASSIGGRYEQYF. The CDR3, as DNA: TGCGCCAGCAGTATAGGGGGTAGGTACGAGCAGTACTTC.

The chain has TRBV27 and TRBJ1-5; 7 positions agree with TRBD1. The CDR3 is 15 residues long. J lost 4 bases, V lost 6 bases, and 9 bases had no gene match. The germline CDR1 and CDR2 sequences are MNHEY and SMNVEV (reference sequence). CDR3 sequence reads: CASSPGGLINQPQHF. In DNA, the CDR3 is TGTGCCAGCAGCCCAGGGGGACTGATAAATCAGCCCCAGCATTTT.